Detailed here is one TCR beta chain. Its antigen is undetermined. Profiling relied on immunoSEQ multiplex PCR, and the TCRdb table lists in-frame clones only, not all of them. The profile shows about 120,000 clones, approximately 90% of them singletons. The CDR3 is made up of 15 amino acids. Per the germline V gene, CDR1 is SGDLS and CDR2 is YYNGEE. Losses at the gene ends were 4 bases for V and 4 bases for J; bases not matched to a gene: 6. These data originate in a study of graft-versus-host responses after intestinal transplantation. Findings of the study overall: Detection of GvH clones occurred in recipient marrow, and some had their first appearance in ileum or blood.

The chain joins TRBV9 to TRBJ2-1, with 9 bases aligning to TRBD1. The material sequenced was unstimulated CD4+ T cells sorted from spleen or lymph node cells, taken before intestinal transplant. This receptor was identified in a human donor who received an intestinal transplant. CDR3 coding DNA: TGTGCCAGCAGCCCCCGGACAGGGGAGTACAATGAGCAGTTCTTC. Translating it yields CASSPRTGEYNEQFF.